These T cell receptor beta chains were read from a single sample in a study of T cell responses to AZD1222 COVID-19 vaccine. Produced via immunoSEQ multiplex PCR; TCRdb's table is partial and in-frame only. In the table there are roughly 96,000 clones, roughly 87% of which are singletons. The material sequenced was peripheral blood, taken on day 0 of AZD1222 vaccination. These receptors came from an adult in good health. Both conserved end residues are part of each CDR3.

>17|TRBJ2-1|TRBV5-4
CASSPGNRRSVFPEQFF
>15|TRBJ2-2|TRBV9
CASSETLWDTGELFF
>16|TRBJ1-5|TRBV18
CASSPSQGISNQPQHF
>15|TRBJ2-1|TRBV19
CASSIGGTYYNEQFF
>12|TRBJ1-1|TRBV2
CASSARYGGAFF
>17|TRBJ1-6|TRBV4-1
CASSQDLAGARRSPLHF
>15|TRBJ2-2|TRBV2
CASSAGLANTGELFF
>15|TRBJ2-1|TRBV28
CASRSSGASLREQFF
>15|TRBJ2-7|TRBV3-1/TRBV3-2
CASSQTASRSYEQYF
>14|TRBJ2-4|TRBV28
CATHFTATKNIQYF
>14|TRBJ2-2|TRBV19
CASGGGTPTGELFF
>14|TRBJ1-3|TRBV9
CASSPTGLGNTIYF
>16|TRBJ2-7|TRBV18
CASPRIASGGSYEQYF
>16|TRBJ1-5|TRBV19
CASSIRQAYSNQPQHF
>14|TRBJ1-2|TRBV3-1/TRBV3-2
CASSPGTGYYGYTF
>12|TRBJ1-4|TRBV30
CAWSRREGKLFF
>13|TRBJ1-1|TRBV12-3/TRBV12-4
CASSSGHTTEAFF
>14|TRBJ2-2|TRBV7-3
CASSLEPNTGELFF
>16|TRBJ1-6|TRBV27
CASSLLGREWNSPLHF
>16|TRBJ1-2|TRBV7-9
CASSLPQGAGVYGYTF
>17|TRBJ2-6|TRBV21-1
CASSKVGRQLGANVLTF
>11|TRBJ2-1|TRBV2
CASSDGPPPFF
>15|TRBJ1-2|TRBV18
CASSPTKDRAFGYTF
>16|TRBJ1-2|TRBV4-2
CASSQALTQGDYGYTF
>16|TRBJ2-1|TRBV3-1/TRBV3-2
CASSPLGGSSYNEQFF
>16|TRBJ2-1|TRBV11-2
CASSLKTLGANNEQFF
>15|TRBJ2-5|TRBV2
CASSEPSEGQETQYF
>14|TRBJ1-2|TRBV4-2
CASSLGQGRYGYTF